This T cell receptor beta chain came from a study of shared clonotypes between healthy human individuals. The assay was carried out at the deep level. The repertoire was sequenced with immunoSEQ multiplex PCR; TCRdb's copy has only in-frame clones and lacks some. The sample shows millions of clones, approximately 92% of them seen only once. The CDR3 sequence is 15 residues long. The germline CDR1 and CDR2 sequences are SGDLS and YYNGEE. The J segment lost 1 base and the V segment lost 6 bases, leaving 4 bases of the junction unmatched. A CD45RA+ naive subset and a CD45RA-negative memory subset were split from CD4+ cells.

V usage is TRBV9 and J usage is TRBJ2-3; 11 nucleotides agree with TRBD2. Sequencing input: naive CD4+ T cells sorted from blood. Specified subset: CD45RA+ positively selected. This TCR was recovered from a young man in good health. The CDR3 spells CASTGGLAGTDTQYF. The CDR3 DNA sequence: TGTGCCAGCACTGGGGGACTAGCGGGCACAGATACGCAGTATTTT.